Listed below are T cell receptor beta chains from one sample, sequenced in a study of shared clonotypes between healthy human individuals. Sequenced by immunoSEQ multiplex PCR; TCRdb stores in-frame clones only, minus some. The sample has about 2.3 million clones; approximately 93% are singletons. The sample was naive CD4+ T cells from PBMCs. These receptors all stem from a man between 18 and 35 years old in good health. Some clones in this sample may be carry-over from other donors' samples. CDR3s include the opening cysteine and the closing phenylalanine or tryptophan. The D gene is left open where the match is weak. The size field is filled for only some rows; it gives once, few, many or a size class.

TGTGCCAGCAGCTTATTCGGGACTAGCGGCCCCGCCGGGGAGCTGTTTTTT	CASSLFGTSGPAGELFF	TRBV7-3	TRBJ2-2	.	TRBD2
TGTGCCAGCGGACAGCCCCATTCCTACGAGCAGTACTTC	CASGQPHSYEQYF	TRBV7-9	TRBJ2-7	.	.
TGTGCCAGCAGCGCTTCCGGGACAGCCCTCTACGAGCAGTACTTC	CASSASGTALYEQYF	TRBV9	TRBJ2-7	.	TRBD1
TGTGCCAGCAGAGTAGGGACTAGCCCAGGGGAGCAGTACTTC	CASRVGTSPGEQYF	TRBV27	TRBJ2-7	.	TRBD2
TGTGCCAGCAGCTGGCGGCAGGGGGCGGGCACCGGGGAGCTGTTTTTT	CASSWRQGAGTGELFF	TRBV5-4	TRBJ2-2	.	TRBD1
TGTGCCTGGGTCGAAGACAGACTCTCTGGGGCCAACGTCCTGACTTTC	CAWVEDRLSGANVLTF	TRBV30	TRBJ2-6	once	.
TGTGCCAGCAGCTTAACAGGGGACACCCGACCGTCCTACGAGCAGTACTTC	CASSLTGDTRPSYEQYF	TRBV7-3	TRBJ2-7	.	.
TGTGCCAGCCGAACAGGGGGCATTGAGCAGTTCTTC	CASRTGGIEQFF	TRBV28	TRBJ2-1	.	TRBD1
TGTGCCAGCAGCGTTGGTGGAGGGTGGGATAATGAAAAACTGTTTTTT	CASSVGGGWDNEKLFF	TRBV9	TRBJ1-4	.	.
TGTGCCAGCAGCGTAGAGGGACAGTCTAGCACAGATACGCAGTATTTT	CASSVEGQSSTDTQYF	TRBV9	TRBJ2-3	.	TRBD1
TGTGCCAGCAGGGATCGGACTAGCGGGAGCTGGGTGGACACCGGGGAGCTGTTTTTT	CASRDRTSGSWVDTGELFF	TRBV11-2	TRBJ2-2	.	TRBD2
TGTGCCAGCGCTCAGTCCCGCCGTGAATCGCAGTATTTT	CASAQSRRESQYF	TRBV28	TRBJ2-3	.	.
TGCAGCGTTGTAGTTGTAGCCCACTCCTACGAGCAGTACTTC	CSVVVVAHSYEQYF	TRBV29-1	TRBJ2-7	.	.
TGCGCCAGCAGCTCTGGACAGGGGGACACTGAAGCTTTCTTT	CASSSGQGDTEAFF	TRBV5-1	TRBJ1-1	.	TRBD1
TGTGCCAGCAGGGACGCCGGGACTGGGGTTTGGACCCAGTACTTC	CASRDAGTGVWTQYF	TRBV28	TRBJ2-5	.	.
TGTGCCAGCAGTTTGGTTCTGGGAGGGCCCGTCGAGACCCAGTACTTC	CASSLVLGGPVETQYF	TRBV28	TRBJ2-5	.	TRBD2
TGTGCCAGCAGCTGGGGTACACAAGAGACCCAGTACTTC	CASSWGTQETQYF	TRBV28	TRBJ2-5	.	.
TGTGCCAGCAGTTCAAAGGACCTATTTAGCAATCAGCCCCAGCATTTT	CASSSKDLFSNQPQHF	TRBV28	TRBJ1-5	once	.
TGTGCCAGCTCACCACGACGATTGAACGAGCAGTACTTC	CASSPRRLNEQYF	TRBV18	TRBJ2-7	.	.
TGTGCCAGCAGCTTGGGTGGGGGGGATCAGCCCCAGCATTTT	CASSLGGGDQPQHF	TRBV5-4	TRBJ1-5	.	.
TGTGCCAGCAGCAGGATTACTAGCTTCGAGACCCAGTACTTC	CASSRITSFETQYF	TRBV5-6	TRBJ2-5	.	.
TGTGCCAGCAGTCCACTAGCGGAAGAGACCCAGTACTTC	CASSPLAEETQYF	TRBV2	TRBJ2-5	.	TRBD2
TGTGCCAGCAGCCTAAGACAGGGGGGCTACACCTTC	CASSLRQGGYTF	TRBV28	TRBJ1-2	.	TRBD1
TGTGCCAGCAGTTCGATAGCGGGAGGAGGTCGGGATACGCAGTATTTT	CASSSIAGGGRDTQYF	TRBV6-5	TRBJ2-3	.	TRBD2
TGTGCCAGCAGCTTAAGCACAGGGCAGGGGATCGACTATGGCTACACCTTC	CASSLSTGQGIDYGYTF	TRBV7-2	TRBJ1-2	.	.
TGCGCCAGCAGCTTGGGACAGCGCCAAGAGACCCAGTACTTC	CASSLGQRQETQYF	TRBV5-1	TRBJ2-5	.	.
TGTGCCAGCAGACCGACTAGCGGGAGAATCAATGAGCAGTTCTTC	CASRPTSGRINEQFF	TRBV2	TRBJ2-1	.	TRBD2
TGTGCCAGCAGTACAGGGACTAGCGGGGGCGAGCAGTACTTC	CASSTGTSGGEQYF	TRBV6-5	TRBJ2-7	.	TRBD2
TGTGCCAGCAGTTCGGGAGCTAATCAGCCCCAGCATTTT	CASSSGANQPQHF	TRBV7-9	TRBJ1-5	.	.
TGTGCCAGCAGACTACAGGGACTAACCACCTACGAGCAGTACTTC	CASRLQGLTTYEQYF	TRBV28	TRBJ2-7	few	.
TGTGCCAGTAGTAAGGGATTAGCGGACAGGGGTCAGCCCCAGCATTTT	CASSKGLADRGQPQHF	TRBV19	TRBJ1-5	.	TRBD1
TGTGCCAGCAGTGTAAATCAGCCCCAGCATTTT	CASSVNQPQHF	TRBV2	TRBJ1-5	.	.
TGTGCCTGGAGTGAGCAGGGGGCCCACTCTGGCTACACCTTC	CAWSEQGAHSGYTF	TRBV30	TRBJ1-2	.	TRBD1
TGTGCCAGCAGCTCGACGACAGGGTTCTACGAGCAGTACTTC	CASSSTTGFYEQYF	TRBV7-2	TRBJ2-7	.	TRBD1
TGTGCCAGCACCGAACCCGGGACAGCTTCCTACGAGCAGTACTTC	CASTEPGTASYEQYF	TRBV28	TRBJ2-7	.	TRBD1
TGTGCCAGCAGTCCCATTGGGACTACTAACAATGAGCAGTTCTTC	CASSPIGTTNNEQFF	TRBV28	TRBJ2-1	.	TRBD2
TGTGCCAGCAGCTTACTCGGGGAGGGGGTCACTGAAGCTTTCTTT	CASSLLGEGVTEAFF	TRBV7-9	TRBJ1-1	.	.
TGTGCCAGCGAAGCGGGCTCCACATCGGGGAACACCGGGGAGCTGTTTTTT	CASEAGSTSGNTGELFF	TRBV11-3	TRBJ2-2	.	.
TGTGCCAGCACCAGAGTCTTGGGTCAGCCCCAGCATTTT	CASTRVLGQPQHF	TRBV27	TRBJ1-5	once	.
TGTGCCAGCAGTTCGGCTAGCGGTAGGGATGAGCAGTTCTTC	CASSSASGRDEQFF	TRBV25-1	TRBJ2-1	.	TRBD2
TGTGCCAGCAGCTTAGCCTCTTACCCGTGGGATGGCTACACCTTC	CASSLASYPWDGYTF	TRBV7-2	TRBJ1-2	.	.
TGTGCCAGCAGCTTAAGTGGAAACACCATATATTTT	CASSLSGNTIYF	TRBV7-2	TRBJ1-3	.	.
TGTGCCAGCAGAAAGACGGTCAACAATGAGCAGTTCTTC	CASRKTVNNEQFF	TRBV27	TRBJ2-1	.	.
TGTGCCAGCAGTCAGACAGGGAGGTATCAGCCCCAGCATTTT	CASSQTGRYQPQHF	TRBV6-5	TRBJ1-5	.	TRBD1
TGTGCCAGCAGTTACTCGAGGAATGAGCAGTTCTTC	CASSYSRNEQFF	TRBV6-5	TRBJ2-1	.	.
TGCGCCAGCAGCTTTGGACTAGCGGGCTTCCAAGAGACCCAGTACTTC	CASSFGLAGFQETQYF	TRBV5-1	TRBJ2-5	.	TRBD2
TGTGCCAGCAGCTTGATGGTCAGCTCCTACAATGAGCAGTTCTTC	CASSLMVSSYNEQFF	TRBV5-5	TRBJ2-1	.	.
TGTGCCAGTTTAGCAGGGCTCTTTGGGGAAAAACTGTTTTTT	CASLAGLFGEKLFF	TRBV28	TRBJ1-4	.	.
TGTGCCAGTAGCCGGGACAGGAACTATGGCTACACCTTC	CASSRDRNYGYTF	TRBV19	TRBJ1-2	.	TRBD1
TGTGCCAGCAGACAACCCGGGGTTGCCAGAGTGAACACTGAAGCTTTCTTT	CASRQPGVARVNTEAFF	TRBV28	TRBJ1-1	.	.
TGTGCCAGCAGCGCCACCGGGACGACCACAGATACGCAGTATTTT	CASSATGTTTDTQYF	TRBV9	TRBJ2-3	once	.
TGTGCCAGCAGCTCACTAGCGGGGGGCACAGATACGCAGTATTTT	CASSSLAGGTDTQYF	TRBV7-2	TRBJ2-3	.	TRBD2
TGTGCCAGCAGCCTAATAGGAGGGTTGGGGACTGAAGCTTTCTTT	CASSLIGGLGTEAFF	TRBV5-4	TRBJ1-1	.	.
TGTGCCAGCAGCTTAGTAACAGGGAACACTGAAGCTTTCTTT	CASSLVTGNTEAFF	TRBV7-8	TRBJ1-1	.	.
TGCAGCGTTGGTGGGCTCTTGAACACTGAAGCTTTCTTT	CSVGGLLNTEAFF	TRBV29-1	TRBJ1-1	.	.